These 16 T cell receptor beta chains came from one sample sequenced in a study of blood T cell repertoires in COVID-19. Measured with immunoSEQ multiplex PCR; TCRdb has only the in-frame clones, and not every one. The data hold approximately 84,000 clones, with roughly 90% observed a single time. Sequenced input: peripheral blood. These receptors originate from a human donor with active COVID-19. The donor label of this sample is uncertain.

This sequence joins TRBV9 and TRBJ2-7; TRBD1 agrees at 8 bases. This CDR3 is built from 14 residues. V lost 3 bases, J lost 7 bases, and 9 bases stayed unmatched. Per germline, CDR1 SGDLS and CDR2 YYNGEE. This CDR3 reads CASSEGQGAGEQYF. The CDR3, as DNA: TGTGCCAGCAGCGAAGGGCAGGGGGCGGGTGAGCAGTACTTC.

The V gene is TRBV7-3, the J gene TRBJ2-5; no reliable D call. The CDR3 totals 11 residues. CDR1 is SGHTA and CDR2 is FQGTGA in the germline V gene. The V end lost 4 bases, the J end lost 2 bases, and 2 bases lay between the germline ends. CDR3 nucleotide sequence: TGTGCCAGCAGCTCACAAGAGACCCAGTACTTC. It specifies CASSSQETQYF.

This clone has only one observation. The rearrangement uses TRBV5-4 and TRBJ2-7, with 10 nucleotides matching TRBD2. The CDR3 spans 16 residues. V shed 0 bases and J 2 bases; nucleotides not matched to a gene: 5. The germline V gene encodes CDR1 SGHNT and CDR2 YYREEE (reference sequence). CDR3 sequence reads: CASSLAGLAGAYEQYF. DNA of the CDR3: TGTGCCAGCAGCTTGGCCGGTCTAGCGGGAGCCTACGAGCAGTACTTC.

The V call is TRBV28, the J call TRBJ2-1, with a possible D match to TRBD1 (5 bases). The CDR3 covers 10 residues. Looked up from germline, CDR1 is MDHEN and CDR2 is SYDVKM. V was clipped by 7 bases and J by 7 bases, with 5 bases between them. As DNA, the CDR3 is TGTGCCAGCAAGGGGAATGAGCAGTTCTTC. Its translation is CASKGNEQFF.

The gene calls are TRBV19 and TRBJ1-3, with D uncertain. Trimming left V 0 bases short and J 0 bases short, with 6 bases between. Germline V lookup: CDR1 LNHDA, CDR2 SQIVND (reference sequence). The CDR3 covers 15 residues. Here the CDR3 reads CASSIDKLSGNTIYF. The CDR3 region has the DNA TGTGCCAGTAGTATAGATAAGCTCTCTGGAAACACCATATATTTT.

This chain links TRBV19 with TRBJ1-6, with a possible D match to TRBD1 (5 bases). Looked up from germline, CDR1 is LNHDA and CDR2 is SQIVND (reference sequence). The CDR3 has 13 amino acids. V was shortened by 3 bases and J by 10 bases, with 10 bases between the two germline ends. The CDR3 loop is CASSIGRVSPLHF. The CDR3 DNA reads TGTGCCAGTAGTATCGGCAGGGTGTCACCCCTCCACTTT.

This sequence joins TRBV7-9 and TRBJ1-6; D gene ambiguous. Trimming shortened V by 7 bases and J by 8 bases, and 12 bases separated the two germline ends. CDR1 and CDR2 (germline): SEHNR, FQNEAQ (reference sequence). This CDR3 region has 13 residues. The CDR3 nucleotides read TGTGCCAGCACCCTCCGGCGGGATTCACCCCTCCACTTT. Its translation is CASTLRRDSPLHF.

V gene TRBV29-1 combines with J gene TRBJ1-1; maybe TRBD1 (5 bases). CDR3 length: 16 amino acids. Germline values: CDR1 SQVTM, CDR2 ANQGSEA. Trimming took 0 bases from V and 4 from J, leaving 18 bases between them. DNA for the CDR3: TGCAGCGTTGAAGATTTAGGGACTCAAACTCTCACTGAAGCTTTCTTT. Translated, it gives CSVEDLGTQTLTEAFF. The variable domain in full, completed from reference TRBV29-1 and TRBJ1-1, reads SAVISQKPSRDICQRGTSLTIQCQVDSQVTMMFWYRQQPGQSLTLIATANQGSEATYESGFVIDKFPISRPNLTFSTLTVSNMSPEDSSIYLCSVEDLGTQTLTEAFFGQGTRLTVV.

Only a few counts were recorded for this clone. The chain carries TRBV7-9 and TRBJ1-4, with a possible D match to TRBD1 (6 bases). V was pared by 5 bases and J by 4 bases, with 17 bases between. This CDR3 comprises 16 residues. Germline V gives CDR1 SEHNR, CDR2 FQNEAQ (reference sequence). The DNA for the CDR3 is TGTGCCAGCAGCCAAACCGGGACAAGGCGTAATGAAAAACTGTTTTTT. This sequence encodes CASSQTGTRRNEKLFF.

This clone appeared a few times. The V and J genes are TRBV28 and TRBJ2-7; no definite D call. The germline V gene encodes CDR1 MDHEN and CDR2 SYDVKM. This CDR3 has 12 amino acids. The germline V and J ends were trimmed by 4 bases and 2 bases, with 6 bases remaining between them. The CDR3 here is CASSSGAYEQYF. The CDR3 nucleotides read TGTGCCAGCAGTTCCGGAGCCTACGAGCAGTACTTC.

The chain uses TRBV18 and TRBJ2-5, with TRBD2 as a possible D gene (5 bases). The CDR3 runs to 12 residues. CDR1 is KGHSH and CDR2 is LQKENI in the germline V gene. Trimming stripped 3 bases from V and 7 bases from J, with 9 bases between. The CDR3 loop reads CASSPVRGTQYF. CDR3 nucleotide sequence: TGTGCCAGCTCACCGGTCCGGGGGACCCAGTACTTC.

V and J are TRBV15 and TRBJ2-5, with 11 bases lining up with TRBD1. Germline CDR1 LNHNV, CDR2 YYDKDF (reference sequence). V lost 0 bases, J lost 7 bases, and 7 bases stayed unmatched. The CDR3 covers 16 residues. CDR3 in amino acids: CATSRDGGQGVVTQYF. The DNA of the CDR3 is TGTGCCACCAGCAGAGATGGGGGACAGGGGGTTGTGACCCAGTACTTC.

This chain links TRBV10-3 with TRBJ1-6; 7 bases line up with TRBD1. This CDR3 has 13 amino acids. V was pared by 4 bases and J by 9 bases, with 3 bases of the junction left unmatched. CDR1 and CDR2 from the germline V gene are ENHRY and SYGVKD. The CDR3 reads CAISGQGTSPLHF. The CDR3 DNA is TGTGCCATCAGTGGACAGGGTACTTCACCCCTCCACTTT.

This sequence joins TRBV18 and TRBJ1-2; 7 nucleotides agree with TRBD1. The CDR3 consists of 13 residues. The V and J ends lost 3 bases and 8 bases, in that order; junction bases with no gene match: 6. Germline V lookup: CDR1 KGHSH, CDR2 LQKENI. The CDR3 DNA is TGTGCCAGCTCACCTGGGCAAGGGGGCGGCTACACCTTC. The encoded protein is CASSPGQGGGYTF.

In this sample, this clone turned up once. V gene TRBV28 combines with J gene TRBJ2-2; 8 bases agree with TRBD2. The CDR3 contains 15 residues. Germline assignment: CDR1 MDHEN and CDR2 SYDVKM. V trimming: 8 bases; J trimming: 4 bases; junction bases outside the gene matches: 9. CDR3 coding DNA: TGTGCCAGCTCCTTGACTAGCGTCATCACCGGGGAGCTGTTTTTT. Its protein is CASSLTSVITGELFF.

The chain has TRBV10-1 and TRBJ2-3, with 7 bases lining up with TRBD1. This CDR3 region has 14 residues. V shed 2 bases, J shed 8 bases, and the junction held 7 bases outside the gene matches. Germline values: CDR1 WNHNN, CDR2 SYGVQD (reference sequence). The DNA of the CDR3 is TGCGCCAGCAGTGAGAACAGGGGAACGGGTACGCAGTATTTT. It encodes CASSENRGTGTQYF.